The 9 T cell receptor beta chains given below trace back to one sample, sequenced in a study of T cell responses to AZD1222 COVID-19 vaccine. TCRdb's table, derived via immunoSEQ multiplex PCR, lists solely in-frame clones and lacks some. The sample lists 110,000 to 150,000 clones, more than 85% occurring once. The source was peripheral blood, collected after recovery from COVID-19. These receptors all come from an adult who had recovered from COVID-19.

The V gene is TRBV4-1, the J gene TRBJ2-2; D ambiguous. Germline V lookup: CDR1 MGHRA, CDR2 YSYEKL. The CDR3 totals 14 residues. The V end lost 2 bases, the J end lost 7 bases, and 11 bases lay between the germline ends. The DNA for the CDR3 is TGCGCCAGCAGCCAATTTTTCCCGGTCGGGGAGCTGTTTTTT. Protein product: CASSQFFPVGELFF.

The rearrangement joins TRBV7-8 to TRBJ2-7; 11 bases are a match to TRBD1. The CDR3 runs to 15 residues. The germline CDR1 and CDR2 sequences are SGHVS and FQNEAQ. The J segment lost 4 bases and the V segment lost 5 bases, leaving 7 bases of the junction unmatched. Written as DNA, the CDR3 is TGTGCCAGCAGCCCAGGACAGGGGGCAGGTTACGAGCAGTACTTC. It encodes CASSPGQGAGYEQYF.

The genes are TRBV30 and TRBJ2-2, with TRBD2 identical over 8 bases. V shed 3 bases and J 1 base; nucleotides not matched to a gene: 16. Germline values: CDR1 GTSNPN, CDR2 SVGIG (reference sequence). The CDR3 has 19 amino acids. The DNA for the CDR3 is TGTGCCTGGAGAGAAACGAGAGCGGGAGCGATTTGGAACACCGGGGAGCTGTTTTTT. It encodes CAWRETRAGAIWNTGELFF.

Written as DNA, the CDR3 is TGTGCCAGCAGTTTGCCCTCAAAATATACACATGGCTACACCTTC. This translates into CASSLPSKYTHGYTF. The chain uses TRBV28 and TRBJ1-2, with D uncertain. The CDR3 sequence is 15 residues long. The V and J ends lost 3 bases and 6 bases respectively, with 17 bases between them. Germline-derived CDR1 and CDR2 are MDHEN and SYDVKM.

This chain joins TRBV3-1 (or the pseudogene TRBV3-2) and TRBJ1-4, with 7 bases that match TRBD1. CDR1 and CDR2 (germline): LGHDT, YNNKEL (reference sequence). This CDR3 is 15 amino acids long. V trimming: 10 bases; J trimming: 10 bases; junction bases outside the gene matches: 18. The CDR3 region has the DNA TGTGCCACGGGACAGCCGCCTAATGAGTTTGGAAAACTGTTTTTT. It yields the protein CATGQPPNEFGKLFF.

The chain carries TRBV18 and TRBJ2-1; D may be TRBD2 (5 bases). The CDR3 extends over 14 amino acids. The germline V gene has CDR1 KGHSH and CDR2 LQKENI. V lost 0 bases and J lost 7, with 10 bases in between. The CDR3 protein is CASSPPSPGNEQFF. The CDR3 DNA sequence: TGTGCCAGCTCACCACCGAGCCCGGGAAATGAGCAGTTCTTC.

This chain joins TRBV7-2 and TRBJ1-1; 7 bases map to TRBD1. Losses at the gene ends were 2 bases for V and 0 bases for J; bases not matched to a gene: 3. The CDR3 has 15 residues. CDR1 SGHTA and CDR2 FQGNSA come from the germline V gene. This CDR3 is CASSLHRGVNTEAFF. The CDR3 nucleotides read TGTGCCAGCAGCTTACACAGGGGAGTGAACACTGAAGCTTTCTTT.

This clone was counted once. This sequence joins TRBV27 and TRBJ2-1; TRBD2 matches 12 bases. V lost 5 bases, J lost 7 bases, and 6 bases stayed unmatched. Germline lookup yields CDR1 MNHEY and CDR2 SMNVEV (reference sequence). The CDR3 totals 15 residues. The CDR3, as DNA: TGTGCCAGCAGTCAGACTAGCGGGAGAGGGAATGAGCAGTTCTTC. It encodes CASSQTSGRGNEQFF.

The rearrangement uses TRBV1 and TRBJ2-5; no check of the table's D call, TRBD2, against the DNA was made. TRBV1 is recorded as a pseudogene. The CDR3 runs 15 residues. The CDR3 bases are TGCACCAGCAGCCGCAAATTGCCCCGAGAAGAGACCCAGTACTTC. Translated, it gives CTSSRKLPREETQYF.